The T cell receptor (beta chain) under discussion was sequenced for a study of blood T cell repertoires in COVID-19. TCRdb keeps only in-frame clones here, not all; method: immunoSEQ multiplex PCR. The table has over 60,000 clones, less than 85% seen once. J lost 5 bases, V lost 4 bases, and 9 bases had no gene match. The CDR3 runs to 16 residues. CDR1 is LNHDA, CDR2 SQIVND, per germline (reference sequence). This sequence joins TRBV19 and TRBJ1-4; 8 nucleotides agree with TRBD1. This TCR derives from an elderly man with active COVID-19. The specimen was peripheral blood. This CDR3 is CASSTGQGSSNEKLFF. The CDR3, as DNA: TGTGCCAGTAGTACCGGACAGGGTTCATCAAATGAAAAACTGTTTTTT.